The sequence of this T cell receptor (beta chain) was determined in a study of radiation and T cells in renal cell carcinoma. There are 13 residues in the CDR3. Between the trimmed V and J ends, which lost 9 bases and 1 base, there was a span of 12 bases. The V gene's germline CDR1 is SEHNR and CDR2 FQNEAQ (reference sequence). The table came from immunoSEQ multiplex PCR; TCRdb's copy has only in-frame clones and leaves some out. The sample consists of 65,000 or so clones, more than 60% of them appearing once. Documented time point: blood 4 weeks post-SBRT, at nephrectomy. Treatment of the sample: 15 Gy SBRT to primary tumor, nephrectomy 4 weeks later. Radiation-treated patients gave blood at baseline, week 2 and week 4. This renal cell carcinoma was of the clear cell type.

The chain is built from TRBV7-9 and TRBJ1-2; D is uncertain. This TCR was recovered from a man aged 55 to 69 with renal cell carcinoma. Sample: blood, taken from a patient whose treatment included radiotherapy and nephrectomy. This CDR3 reads CASGRNLNYGYTF. CDR3 sequence (DNA): TGTGCCAGTGGGCGAAACCTTAACTATGGCTACACCTTC. The whole variable domain, filled in from reference TRBV7-9 and TRBJ1-2, reads DTGVSQNPRHKITKRGQNVTFRCDPISEHNRLYWYRQTLGQGPEFLTYFQNEAQLEKSRLLSDRFSAERPKGSFSTLEIQRTEQGDSAMYLCASGRNLNYGYTFGSGTRLTVV.